This TCR beta chain was captured by sequencing in a study of Graves' ophthalmopathy and Graves' hyperthyroidism. Patients with other autoimmune diseases, uncontrolled infections, pregnancy or lactation were excluded. RNA transcripts were the source from which TCR beta CDR3 regions were amplified. Following a first-round RT-PCR that used HTBI primers, a second-round multiplex PCR was carried out. TCRdb called the multiplex PCR reads again in MiXCR, with one record for every CDR3 protein. The table has 650,000 to 800,000 distinct CDR3 sequences, about 40% seen once. Trimming took off 2 bases at V and 2 bases at J, with 13 bases between the two ends. Germline CDR1 and CDR2: SNHLY and FYNNEI. CDR3 length: 15 residues. This clonotype showed up many times.

The sample consisted of peripheral blood. This TCR derives from an adult man with Graves' ophthalmopathy. This chain connects TRBV2 to TRBJ2-7, with D possibly being TRBD1 (5 bases). CDR3 sequence: CASSESGMTAYEQYF. The CDR3 DNA is TGTGCCAGCAGTGAATCAGGGATGACAGCCTACGAGCAGTACTTC. Together with reference TRBV2 and TRBJ2-7, the CDR3 gives the full variable domain: EPEVTQTPSHQVTQMGQEVILRCVPISNHLYFYWYRQILGQKVEFLVSFYNNEISEKSEIFDDQFSVERPDGSNFTLKIRSTKLEDSAMYFCASSESGMTAYEQYFGPGTRLTVT.